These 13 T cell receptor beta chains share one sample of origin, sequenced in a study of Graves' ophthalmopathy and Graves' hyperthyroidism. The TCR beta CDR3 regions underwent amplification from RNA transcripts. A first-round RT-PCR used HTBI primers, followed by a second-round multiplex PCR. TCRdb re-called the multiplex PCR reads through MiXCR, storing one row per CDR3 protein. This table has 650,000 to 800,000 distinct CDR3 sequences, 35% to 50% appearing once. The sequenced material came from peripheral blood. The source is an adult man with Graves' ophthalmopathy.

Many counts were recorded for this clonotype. CDR3 region: CASSEGGAEAFF. CDR3 nucleotides: TGTGCCAGCAGTGAAGGGGGCGCTGAAGCTTTCTTT. This chain uses TRBV25-1 with TRBJ1-1, with D perhaps matching TRBD1 (6 bases). The CDR3 loop spans 12 amino acids. The germline V gene has CDR1 MGHDK and CDR2 SYGVNS. V lost 2 bases and J 6 bases, leaving 7 bases between the germline ends.

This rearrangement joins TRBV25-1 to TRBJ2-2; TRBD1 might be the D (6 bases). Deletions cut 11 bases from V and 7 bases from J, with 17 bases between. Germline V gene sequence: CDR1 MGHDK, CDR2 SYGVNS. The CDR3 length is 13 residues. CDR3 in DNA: TGTGCCTGGAGCCAACAGGGCGGCGGGGAGCTGTTTTTT. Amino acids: CAWSQQGGGELFF.

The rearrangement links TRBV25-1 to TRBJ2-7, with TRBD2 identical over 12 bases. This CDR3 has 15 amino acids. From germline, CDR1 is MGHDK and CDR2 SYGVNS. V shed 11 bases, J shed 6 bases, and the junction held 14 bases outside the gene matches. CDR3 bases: TGTGCCTGGGCACTAGCGGGGGGCCTAATTCCCGAGCAGTACTTC. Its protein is CAWALAGGLIPEQYF.

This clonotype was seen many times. The CDR3 DNA sequence: TGTGCCAGCAGTTTACTTCAGGACAGGGGGTACGAGCAGTACTTC. Amino acids: CASSLLQDRGYEQYF. The rearrangement joins TRBV6-5 to TRBJ2-7, with 10 bases aligning to TRBD1. The germline CDR1 and CDR2 sequences are MNHEY and SVGAGI. The V segment lost 4 bases and the J segment 4 bases; nucleotides outside the gene matches: 7. The CDR3 loop spans 15 amino acids.

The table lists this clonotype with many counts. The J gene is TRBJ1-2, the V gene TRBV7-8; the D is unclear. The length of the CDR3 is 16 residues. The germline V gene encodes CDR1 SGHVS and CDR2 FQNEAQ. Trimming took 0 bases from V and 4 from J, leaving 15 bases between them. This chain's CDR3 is CASSLALGSPSYGYTF. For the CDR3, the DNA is TGTGCCAGCAGCTTAGCGTTAGGATCACCTAGCTATGGCTACACCTTC.

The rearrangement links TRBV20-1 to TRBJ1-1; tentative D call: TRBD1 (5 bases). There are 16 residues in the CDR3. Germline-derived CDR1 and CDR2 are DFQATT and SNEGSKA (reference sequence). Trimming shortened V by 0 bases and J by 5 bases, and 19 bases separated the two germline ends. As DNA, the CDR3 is TGCAGTGCTAGAGACACATTTAGGGGTGATATAACTGAAGCTTTCTTT. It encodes CSARDTFRGDITEAFF.

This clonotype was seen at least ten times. The CDR3 bases are TGTGCCAGCAGTAGCCAGTATGTTGAGACCCAGTACTTC. Encoded protein: CASSSQYVETQYF. The chain employs TRBV2 and TRBJ2-5; the D is unclear. CDR3 length: 13 amino acids. The V gene's germline CDR1 is SNHLY and CDR2 FYNNEI. The ends were cut back, 5 bases at V and 5 bases at J, with 12 bases in the middle.

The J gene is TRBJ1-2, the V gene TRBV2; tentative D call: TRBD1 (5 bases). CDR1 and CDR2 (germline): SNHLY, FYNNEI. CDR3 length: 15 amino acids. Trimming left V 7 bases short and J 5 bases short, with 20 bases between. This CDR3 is CASTGGTGLRYGYTF. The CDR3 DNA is TGTGCCAGCACAGGCGGGACTGGTCTACGATATGGCTACACCTTC.

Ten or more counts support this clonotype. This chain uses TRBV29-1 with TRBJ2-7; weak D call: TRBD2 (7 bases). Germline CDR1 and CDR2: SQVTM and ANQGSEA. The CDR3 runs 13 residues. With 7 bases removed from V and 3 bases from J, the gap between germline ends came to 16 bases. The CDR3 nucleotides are TGCAGCGCAAAGGGGGGGACTGGCTACGAGCAGTACTTC. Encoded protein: CSAKGGTGYEQYF.

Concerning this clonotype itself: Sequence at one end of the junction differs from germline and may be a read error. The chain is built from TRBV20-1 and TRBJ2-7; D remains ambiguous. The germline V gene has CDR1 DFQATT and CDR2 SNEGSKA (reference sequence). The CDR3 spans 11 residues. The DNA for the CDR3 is TGTAGTGCACTTTCGGCCTACGAGCAGTACTTC. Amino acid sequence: CSALSAYEQYF.

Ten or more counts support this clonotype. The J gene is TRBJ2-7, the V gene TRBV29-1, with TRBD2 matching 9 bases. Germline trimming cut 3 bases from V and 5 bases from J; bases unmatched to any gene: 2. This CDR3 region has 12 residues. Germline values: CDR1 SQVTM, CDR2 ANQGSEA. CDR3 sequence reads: CSVEREGHEQYF. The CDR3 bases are TGCAGCGTTGAGCGGGAGGGCCACGAGCAGTACTTC.

The CDR3 loop is CASSLAYRTAEPLGELFF. DNA of the CDR3: TGTGCCAGCAGCTTAGCCTATCGGACAGCCGAACCCCTCGGGGAGCTGTTTTTT. The chain joins TRBV7-8 to TRBJ2-2; weak D call: TRBD1 (6 bases). Germline V lookup: CDR1 SGHVS, CDR2 FQNEAQ. The CDR3 runs 18 residues. V lost 0 bases and J lost 7, with 21 bases in between.

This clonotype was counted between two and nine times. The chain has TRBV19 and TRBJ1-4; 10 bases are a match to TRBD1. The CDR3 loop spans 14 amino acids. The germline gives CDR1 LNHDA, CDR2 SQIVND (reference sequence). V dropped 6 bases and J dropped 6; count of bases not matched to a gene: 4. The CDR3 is CASSRQGAYEKLFF. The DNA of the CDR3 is TGTGCCAGTAGCCGACAGGGGGCATATGAAAAACTGTTTTTT.